This TCR beta chain was recovered during a study of blood T cell repertoires in COVID-19 (dated by TCRdb to 2018 to 2021). About the full investigation: The collaborator samples originated in the United States, Italy and Spain and spanned the acute and convalescent phases of COVID-19. The prospective study material was composed of cDNA or gDNA derived from T cells, B-cell-depleted T cells, or PBMCs. Deeply sampled blood TCRbeta repertoires from subjects exposed to, actively infected with, or recovered from COVID-19 were included in the dataset. The repertoires were made available in a free public database intended to serve as a resource for research on the immune response to SARS-CoV-2. Samples were obtained from the ongoing ImmuneRACE study (first 160 participants) and from about 1,300 subjects provided by 6 global collaborators. Sample metadata almost always included a de-identified subject ID, COVID-19 status, age in years and sex. Where HLA class I and class II types were available, the types were taken from metadata supplied by the sample provider, not from assay-based typing. Study-wide findings and limitations: How much clinical and demographic metadata was included differed by source and by participant, and the metadata was provided uncurated.

This clone was counted a single time. Its target antigen remains unknown. Base quality data are lacking; no much larger clone is found one base away. Samples from volunteer blood donors who had recovered from COVID-19 were contributed by a second Seattle source. Collaborating institutions collected whole blood in K2EDTA tubes following their own protocols. For TCRbeta analysis, collaborators shipped samples as frozen whole blood, isolated PBMCs, or DNA extracted from either of those sample types. TCRbeta CDR3 regions were amplified from genomic DNA by means of the immunoSEQ Assay, a bias-controlled multiplex PCR. The study's processing was this. Within the assay, amplification of reference gene primers was used to estimate how many nucleated cells each sample contained. Sequence reads were collapsed and filtered to measure the absolute abundance of every unique TCRbeta CDR3 rearrangement. Productive Simpson clonality was computed per sample as the square root of Simpson's diversity index over productive rearrangements. Sourced from immuneACCESS, this table was stored by TCRdb with only in-frame sequences that have V and J called. A share of the clones is absent; for the studies checked, an unresolved V gene accounts for under half, and the remainder has no known explanation. The V and J calls and the clone size are those of that table, but D and trimming were determined from the DNA. Across this sample there are a few hundred thousand clones, with 84% seen only once. The ten most abundant clones make up 1.5% to 1.9% of the sample.

This sequence was found in a middle-aged woman who had recovered from COVID-19. The sequenced sample was peripheral blood.

The nucleotide sequence reads TGTGCCACCAGTGATAGACTAGCGGGCAATGAGCAGTTCTTC. Translation gives CATSDRLAGNEQFF. This sequence uses TRBV24-1 and TRBJ2-1; 10 central bases correspond to TRBD2. Here V drops 3 bases and J drops 6 bases, and the junction holds 1 base not matched to any gene. Sequences KGHDR (CDR1) and SFDVKD (CDR2) are obtained from the germline V gene. CDR3 length: 14 amino acids, cysteine to phenylalanine. Here the CDR3 DNA is all that survives: 42 bases in frame from base 1.